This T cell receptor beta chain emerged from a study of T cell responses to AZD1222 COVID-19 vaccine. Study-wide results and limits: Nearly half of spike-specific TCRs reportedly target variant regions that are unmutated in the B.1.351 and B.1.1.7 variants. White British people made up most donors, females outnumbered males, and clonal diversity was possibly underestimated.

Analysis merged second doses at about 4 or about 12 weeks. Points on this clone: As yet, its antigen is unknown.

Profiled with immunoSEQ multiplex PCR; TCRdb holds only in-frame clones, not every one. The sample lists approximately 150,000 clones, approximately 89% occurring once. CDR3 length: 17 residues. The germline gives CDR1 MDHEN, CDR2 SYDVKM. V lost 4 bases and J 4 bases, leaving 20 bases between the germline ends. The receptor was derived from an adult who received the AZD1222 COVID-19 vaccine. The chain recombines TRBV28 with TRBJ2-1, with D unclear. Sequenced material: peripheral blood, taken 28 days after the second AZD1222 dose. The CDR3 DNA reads TGTGCCAGCAGTTCGCGATCCTACCCCAGCTGGTACAATGAGCAGTTCTTC. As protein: CASSSRSYPSWYNEQFF.